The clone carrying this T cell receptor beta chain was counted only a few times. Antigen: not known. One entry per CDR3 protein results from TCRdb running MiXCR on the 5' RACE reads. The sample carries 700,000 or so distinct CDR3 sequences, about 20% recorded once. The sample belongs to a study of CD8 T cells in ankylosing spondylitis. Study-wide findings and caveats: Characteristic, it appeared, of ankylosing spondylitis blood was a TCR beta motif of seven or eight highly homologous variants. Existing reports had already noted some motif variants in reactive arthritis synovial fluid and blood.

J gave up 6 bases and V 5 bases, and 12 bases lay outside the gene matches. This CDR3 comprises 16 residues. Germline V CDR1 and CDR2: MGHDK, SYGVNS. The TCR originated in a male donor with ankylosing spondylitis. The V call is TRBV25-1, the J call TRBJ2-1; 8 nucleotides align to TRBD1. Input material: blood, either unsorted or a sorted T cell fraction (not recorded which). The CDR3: CASSPPGGPAFNEQFF. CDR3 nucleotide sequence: TGTGCCAGCAGTCCTCCAGGGGGCCCTGCCTTCAATGAGCAGTTCTTC. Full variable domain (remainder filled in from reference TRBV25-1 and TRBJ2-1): EADIYQTPRYLVIGTGKKITLECSQTMGHDKMYWYQQDPGMELHLIHYSYGVNSTEKGDLSSESTVSRIRTEHFPLTLESARPSHTSQYLCASSPPGGPAFNEQFFGPGTRLTVL.